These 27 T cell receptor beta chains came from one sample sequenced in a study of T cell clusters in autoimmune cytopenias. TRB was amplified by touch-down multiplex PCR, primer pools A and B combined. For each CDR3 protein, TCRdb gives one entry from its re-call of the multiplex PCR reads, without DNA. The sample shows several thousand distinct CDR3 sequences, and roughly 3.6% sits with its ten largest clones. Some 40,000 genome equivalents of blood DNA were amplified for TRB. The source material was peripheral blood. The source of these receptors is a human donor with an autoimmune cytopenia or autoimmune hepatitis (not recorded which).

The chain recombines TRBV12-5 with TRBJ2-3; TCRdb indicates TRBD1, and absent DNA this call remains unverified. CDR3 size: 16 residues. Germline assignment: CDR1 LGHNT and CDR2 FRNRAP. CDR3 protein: CASVPRTGSLSDTQYF.

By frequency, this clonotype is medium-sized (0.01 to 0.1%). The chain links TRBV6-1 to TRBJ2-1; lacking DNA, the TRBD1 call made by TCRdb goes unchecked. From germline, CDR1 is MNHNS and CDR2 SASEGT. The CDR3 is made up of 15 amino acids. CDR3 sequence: CASPERDGSYNEQFF.

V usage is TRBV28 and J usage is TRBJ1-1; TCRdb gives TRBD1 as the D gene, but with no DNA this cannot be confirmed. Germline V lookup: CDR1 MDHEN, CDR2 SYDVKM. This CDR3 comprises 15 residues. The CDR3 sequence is CASSPTPGRLTEAFF.

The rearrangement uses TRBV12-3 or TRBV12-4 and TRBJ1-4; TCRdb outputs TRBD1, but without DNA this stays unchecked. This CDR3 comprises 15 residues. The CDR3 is CASSLTGTGGEKLFF.

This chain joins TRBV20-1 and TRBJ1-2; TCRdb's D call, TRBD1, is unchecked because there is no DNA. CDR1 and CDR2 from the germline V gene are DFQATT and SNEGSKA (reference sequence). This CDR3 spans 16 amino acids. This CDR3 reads CSARGGGGQANYGYTF.

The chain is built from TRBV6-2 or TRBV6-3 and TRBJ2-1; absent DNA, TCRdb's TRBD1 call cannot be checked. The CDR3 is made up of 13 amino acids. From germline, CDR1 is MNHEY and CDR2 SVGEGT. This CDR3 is CASRPPGGREQFF.

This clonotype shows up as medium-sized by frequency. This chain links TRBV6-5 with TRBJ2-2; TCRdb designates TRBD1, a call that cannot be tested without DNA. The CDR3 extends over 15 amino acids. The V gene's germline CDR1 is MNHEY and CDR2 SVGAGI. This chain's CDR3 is CASSLDRGRAGELFF.

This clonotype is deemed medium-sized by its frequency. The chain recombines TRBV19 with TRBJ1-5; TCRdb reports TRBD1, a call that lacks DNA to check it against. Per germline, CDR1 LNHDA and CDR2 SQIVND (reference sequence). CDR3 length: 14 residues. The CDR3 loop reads CASSIGQYNQPQHF.

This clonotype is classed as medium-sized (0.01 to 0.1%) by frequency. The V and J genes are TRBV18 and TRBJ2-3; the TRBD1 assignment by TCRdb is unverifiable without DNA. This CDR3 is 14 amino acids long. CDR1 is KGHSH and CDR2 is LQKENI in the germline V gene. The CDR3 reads CASSAGTVTDTQYF.

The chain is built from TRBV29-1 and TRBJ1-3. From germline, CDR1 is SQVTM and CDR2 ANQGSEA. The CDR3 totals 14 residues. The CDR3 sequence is CSVGEAARGNTIYF.

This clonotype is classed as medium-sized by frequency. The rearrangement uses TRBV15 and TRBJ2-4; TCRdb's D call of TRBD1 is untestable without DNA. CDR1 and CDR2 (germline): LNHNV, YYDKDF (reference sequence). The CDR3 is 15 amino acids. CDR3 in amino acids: CATSRGGGVKNIQYF.

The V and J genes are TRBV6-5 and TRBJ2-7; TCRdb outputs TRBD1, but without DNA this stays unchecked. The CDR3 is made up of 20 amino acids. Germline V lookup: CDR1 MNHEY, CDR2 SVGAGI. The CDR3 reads CASSDLPPRLTGLRSYEQYF.

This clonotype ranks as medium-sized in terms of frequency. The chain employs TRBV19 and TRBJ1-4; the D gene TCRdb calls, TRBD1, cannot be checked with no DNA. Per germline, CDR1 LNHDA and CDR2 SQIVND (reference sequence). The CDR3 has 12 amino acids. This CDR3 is CASRGGSEKLFF. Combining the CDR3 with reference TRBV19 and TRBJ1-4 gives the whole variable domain DGGITQSPKYLFRKEGQNVTLSCEQNLNHDAMYWYRQDPGQGLRLIYYSQIVNDFQKGDIAEGYSVSREKKESFPLTVTSAQKNPTAFYLCASRGGSEKLFFGSGTQLSVL.

The CDR3: CASSPDRGKVYGYTF. The gene calls are TRBV18 and TRBJ1-2; the D gene TCRdb calls, TRBD1, cannot be checked with no DNA. The CDR3 consists of 15 residues. CDR1 is KGHSH and CDR2 is LQKENI in the germline V gene.

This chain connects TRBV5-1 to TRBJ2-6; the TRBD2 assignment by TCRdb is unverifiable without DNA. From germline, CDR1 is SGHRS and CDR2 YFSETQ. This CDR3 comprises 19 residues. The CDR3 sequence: CASSKKQGPRLKGANVLTF.

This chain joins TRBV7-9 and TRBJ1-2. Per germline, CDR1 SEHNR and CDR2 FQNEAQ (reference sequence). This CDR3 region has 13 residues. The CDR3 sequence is CALRVREDYGYTF.

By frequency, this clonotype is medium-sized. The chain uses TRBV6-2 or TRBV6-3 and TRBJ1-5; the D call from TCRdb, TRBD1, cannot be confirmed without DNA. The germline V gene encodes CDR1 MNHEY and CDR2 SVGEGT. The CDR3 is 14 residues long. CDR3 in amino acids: CASRTTGGNQPQHF.

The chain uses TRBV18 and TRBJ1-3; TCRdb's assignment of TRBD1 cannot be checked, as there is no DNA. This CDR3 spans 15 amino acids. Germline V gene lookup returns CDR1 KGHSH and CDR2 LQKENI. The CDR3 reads CASSPRTDFGNTIYF. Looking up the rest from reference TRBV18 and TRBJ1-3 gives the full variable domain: NAGVMQNPRHLVRRRGQEARLRCSPMKGHSHVYWYRQLPEEGLKFMVYLQKENIIDESGMPKERFSAEFPKEGPSILRIQQVVRGDSAAYFCASSPRTDFGNTIYFGEGSWLTVV.

CDR3 protein: CATSDFPSTDTQYF. This chain connects TRBV24-1 to TRBJ2-3. Germline V gene lookup returns CDR1 KGHDR and CDR2 SFDVKD. This CDR3 is built from 14 residues.

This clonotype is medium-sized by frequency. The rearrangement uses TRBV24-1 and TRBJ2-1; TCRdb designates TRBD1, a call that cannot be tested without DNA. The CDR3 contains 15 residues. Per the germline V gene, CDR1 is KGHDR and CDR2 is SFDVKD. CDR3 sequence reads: CATSDLRGTVDEQFF.

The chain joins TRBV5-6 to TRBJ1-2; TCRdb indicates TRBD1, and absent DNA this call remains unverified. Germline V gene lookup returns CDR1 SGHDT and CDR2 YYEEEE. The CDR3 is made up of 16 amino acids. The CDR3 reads CASSNENRDVLSGYTF.

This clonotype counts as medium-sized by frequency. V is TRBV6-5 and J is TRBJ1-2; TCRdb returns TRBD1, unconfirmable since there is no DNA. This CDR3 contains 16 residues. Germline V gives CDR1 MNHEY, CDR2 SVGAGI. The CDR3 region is CASSYSRTGTNYGYTF.

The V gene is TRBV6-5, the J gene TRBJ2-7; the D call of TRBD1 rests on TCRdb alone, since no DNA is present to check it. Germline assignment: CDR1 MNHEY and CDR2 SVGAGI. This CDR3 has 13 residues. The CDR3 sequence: CASSGTGVYEQYF.

CDR3 sequence: CAAVDQMNTEAFF. The V call is TRBV6-6, the J call TRBJ1-1. This CDR3 has 13 residues. In germline, CDR1 is MNHNY, CDR2 SVGAGI (reference sequence).

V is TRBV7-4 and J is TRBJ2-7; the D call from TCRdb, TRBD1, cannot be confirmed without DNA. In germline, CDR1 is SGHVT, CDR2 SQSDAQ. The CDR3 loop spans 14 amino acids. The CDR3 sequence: CASSLGAPLYEQYF.

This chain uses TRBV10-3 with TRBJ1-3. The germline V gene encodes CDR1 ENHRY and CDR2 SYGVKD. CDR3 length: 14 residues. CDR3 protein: CAISEQNSGNTIYF.

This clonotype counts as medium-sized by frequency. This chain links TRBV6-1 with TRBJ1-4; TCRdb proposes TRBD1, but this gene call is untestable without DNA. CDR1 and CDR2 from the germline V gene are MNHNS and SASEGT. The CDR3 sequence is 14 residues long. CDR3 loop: CASKRGTGDEKLFF.